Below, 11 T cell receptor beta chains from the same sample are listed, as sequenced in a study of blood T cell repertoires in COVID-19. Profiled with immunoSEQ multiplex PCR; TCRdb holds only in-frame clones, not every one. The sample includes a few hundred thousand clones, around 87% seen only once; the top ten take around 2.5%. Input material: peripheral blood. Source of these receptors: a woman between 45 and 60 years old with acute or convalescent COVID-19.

The CDR3: CSARGQAPQYF. As DNA, the CDR3 is TGCAGTGCTAGAGGCCAGGCACCTCAGTACTTC. This rearrangement joins TRBV20-1 to TRBJ2-7; no reliable D call. Trimming cost V 1 base and J 10 bases, with 11 bases left between them. Germline V lookup: CDR1 DFQATT, CDR2 SNEGSKA (reference sequence). The CDR3 length is 11 residues.

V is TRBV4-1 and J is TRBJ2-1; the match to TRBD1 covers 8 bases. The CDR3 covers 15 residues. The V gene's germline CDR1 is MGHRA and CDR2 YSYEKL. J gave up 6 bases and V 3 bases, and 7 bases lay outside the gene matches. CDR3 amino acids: CASSQWTGLPNEQFF. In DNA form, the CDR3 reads TGCGCCAGCAGCCAGTGGACAGGGTTGCCCAATGAGCAGTTCTTC.

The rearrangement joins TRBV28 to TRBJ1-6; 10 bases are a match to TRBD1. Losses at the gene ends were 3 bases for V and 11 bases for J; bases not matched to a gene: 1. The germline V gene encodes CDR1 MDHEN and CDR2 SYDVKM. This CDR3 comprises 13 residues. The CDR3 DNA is TGTGCCAGCAGTTTGGACAGGGGGACACCCCTCCACTTT. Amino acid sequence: CASSLDRGTPLHF.

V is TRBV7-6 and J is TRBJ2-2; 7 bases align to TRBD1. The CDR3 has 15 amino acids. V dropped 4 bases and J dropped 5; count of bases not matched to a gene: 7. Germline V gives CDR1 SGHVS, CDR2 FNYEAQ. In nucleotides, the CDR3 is TGTGCCAGCAGCTGGGTGGGACAGTCGACCGGGGAGCTGTTTTTT. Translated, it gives CASSWVGQSTGELFF.

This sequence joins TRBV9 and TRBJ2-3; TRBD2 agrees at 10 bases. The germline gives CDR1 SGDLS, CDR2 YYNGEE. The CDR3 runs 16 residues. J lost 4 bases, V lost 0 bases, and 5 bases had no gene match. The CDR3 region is CASSVDLAGASDTQYF. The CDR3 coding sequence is TGTGCCAGCAGCGTAGACCTAGCGGGAGCCTCAGATACGCAGTATTTT.

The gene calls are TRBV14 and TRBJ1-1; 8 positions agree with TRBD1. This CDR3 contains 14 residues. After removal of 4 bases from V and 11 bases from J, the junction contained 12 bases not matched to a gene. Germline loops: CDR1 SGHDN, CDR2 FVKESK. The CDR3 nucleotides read TGTGCCAGCAGCCGTGGACAGGGCGGAACAGGTGCTTTCTTT. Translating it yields CASSRGQGGTGAFF.

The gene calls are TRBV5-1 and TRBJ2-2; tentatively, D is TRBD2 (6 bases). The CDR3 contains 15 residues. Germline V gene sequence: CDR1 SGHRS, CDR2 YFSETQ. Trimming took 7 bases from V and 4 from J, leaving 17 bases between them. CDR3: CASRPPGLTTGELFF. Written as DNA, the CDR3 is TGCGCCAGCCGTCCACCGGGACTTACCACCGGGGAGCTGTTTTTT.

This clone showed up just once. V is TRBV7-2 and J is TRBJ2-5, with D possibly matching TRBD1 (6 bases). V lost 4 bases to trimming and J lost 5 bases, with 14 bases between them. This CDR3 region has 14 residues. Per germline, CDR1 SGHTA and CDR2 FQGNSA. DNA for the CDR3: TGTGCCAGCAGCTCAGGGACACCAAGGGAGACCCAGTACTTC. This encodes CASSSGTPRETQYF.

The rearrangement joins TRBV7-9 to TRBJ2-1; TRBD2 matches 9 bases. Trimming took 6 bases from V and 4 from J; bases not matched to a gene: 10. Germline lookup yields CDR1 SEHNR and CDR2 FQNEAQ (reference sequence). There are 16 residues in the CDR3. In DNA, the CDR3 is TGTGCCAGCAGAAGAGGGGGACTAGCTTCTTACAATGAGCAGTTCTTC. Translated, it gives CASRRGGLASYNEQFF.

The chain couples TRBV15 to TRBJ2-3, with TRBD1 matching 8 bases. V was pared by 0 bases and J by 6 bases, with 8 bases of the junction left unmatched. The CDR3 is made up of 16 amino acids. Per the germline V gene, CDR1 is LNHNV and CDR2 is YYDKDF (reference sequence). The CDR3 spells CATSRDIDRGWDTQYF. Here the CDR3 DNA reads TGTGCCACCAGCAGAGATATCGACAGGGGATGGGATACGCAGTATTTT.

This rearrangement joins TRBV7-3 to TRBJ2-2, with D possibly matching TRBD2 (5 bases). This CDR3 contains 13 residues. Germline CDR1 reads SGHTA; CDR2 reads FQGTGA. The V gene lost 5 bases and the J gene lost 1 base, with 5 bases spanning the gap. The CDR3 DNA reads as TGTGCCAGCAGCCGGGGGAACACCGGGGAGCTGTTTTTT. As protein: CASSRGNTGELFF.